The 9 T cell receptor beta chains below were found in one sample sequenced in a study of early T cells in non-severe SARS-CoV-2 infection. TCRdb independently ran MiXCR on the 5' RACE reads; one entry per CDR3 protein. The repertoire includes 70,000 or so distinct CDR3 sequences, around 15% of them detected once, and roughly 13% sits in the top ten. The sequenced sample consisted of whole blood. The receptors were gathered from an adult who was a healthcare worker with PCR-confirmed SARS-CoV-2 infection or an uninfected control (not recorded which).

J is TRBJ2-7 and V is TRBV19, with D tentatively TRBD1 or TRBD2 (5 bases each). Germline lookup yields CDR1 LNHDA and CDR2 SQIVND (reference sequence). This CDR3 spans 14 amino acids. Between the trimmed V and J ends, which lost 6 bases and 6 bases, there was a span of 18 bases. The CDR3 bases are TGTGCCAGTAGCCACGGAGTGGGGGTGAGCGAGCAGTACTTC. Its translation is CASSHGVGVSEQYF.

The chain recombines TRBV3-1 with TRBJ1-3; unclear D gene. The CDR3 sequence is 12 residues long. Germline V CDR1 and CDR2: LGHDT, YNNKEL (reference sequence). The V end lost 6 bases, the J end lost 2 bases, and 5 bases lay between the germline ends. The CDR3 DNA sequence: TGTGCCAGCAGGCAGACTGGAAACACCATATATTTT. Its translation is CASRQTGNTIYF.

This clonotype was observed a handful of times. This rearrangement joins TRBV29-1 to TRBJ2-2; TRBD2 might be the D (5 bases). Germline CDR1 is SQVTM and CDR2 is ANQGSEA. The CDR3 is 13 residues long. The germline V and J ends were trimmed by 6 bases and 6 bases, with 14 bases remaining between them. The CDR3 loop is CSVRPGVAGELFF. The CDR3 DNA reads TGCAGCGTCCGGCCCGGGGTAGCCGGGGAGCTGTTTTTT.

This clonotype was seen at least ten times. The V call is TRBV9, the J call TRBJ1-2; 9 bases match TRBD1. Germline CDR1 is SGDLS and CDR2 is YYNGEE. V lost 3 bases, J lost 6 bases, and 6 bases stayed unmatched. CDR3 length: 14 amino acids. The CDR3 DNA follows: TGTGCCAGCAGCGCTAACAGGGGGCGTAATGGCTACACCTTC. Encoded protein: CASSANRGRNGYTF.

In this sample, this clonotype turned up a few times. The chain links TRBV14 to TRBJ1-2; D gene uncertain. Trimming pared 4 bases from V and 3 bases from J, leaving 9 bases between. The CDR3 is 13 amino acids. CDR1 and CDR2 from the germline V gene are SGHDN and FVKESK. The CDR3 bases are TGTGCCAGCAGCCCCCGGACCCACTATGGCTACACCTTC. This gives the protein CASSPRTHYGYTF.

This clonotype was detected many times. V gene TRBV9 combines with J gene TRBJ1-2; D gene ambiguous. Germline V gives CDR1 SGDLS, CDR2 YYNGEE. The CDR3 runs to 14 residues. V was shortened by 0 bases and J by 4 bases, with 10 bases between the two germline ends. The CDR3 loop is CASSVAGESYGYTF. The DNA for the CDR3 is TGTGCCAGCAGCGTAGCTGGGGAGTCCTATGGCTACACCTTC.

This clonotype has at least ten counts. The CDR3 spells CSVGYGSGGNIQYF. CDR3 nucleotides: TGCAGCGTTGGGTATGGGTCAGGGGGAAACATTCAGTACTTC. The V call is TRBV29-1, the J call TRBJ2-4; 7 nucleotides line up with TRBD1. CDR3 length: 14 residues. The junction had 9 bases not matched to a gene; V was cut back by 4 bases and J by 6 bases. Germline CDR1 SQVTM, CDR2 ANQGSEA.

This clonotype was observed at least ten times. This sequence joins TRBV29-1 and TRBJ2-5, with a tentative D call TRBD2 (6 bases). The length of the CDR3 is 14 residues. Germline loops: CDR1 SQVTM, CDR2 ANQGSEA. V shed 3 bases and J shed 5 bases, with 16 bases lying between them. This CDR3 is CSVDQGGVRETQYF. The CDR3 nucleotides read TGCAGCGTTGACCAGGGAGGCGTGAGGGAGACCCAGTACTTC.

This chain links TRBV28 with TRBJ2-4; D is possibly TRBD2 (5 bases). Germline V gives CDR1 MDHEN, CDR2 SYDVKM. The CDR3 contains 16 residues. V was trimmed by 3 bases and J by 6 bases, leaving 18 bases between them. The CDR3 DNA is TGTGCCAGCAGTTTCCCCAGTGGTGGACTTGGAAACATTCAGTACTTC. It is translated as CASSFPSGGLGNIQYF.